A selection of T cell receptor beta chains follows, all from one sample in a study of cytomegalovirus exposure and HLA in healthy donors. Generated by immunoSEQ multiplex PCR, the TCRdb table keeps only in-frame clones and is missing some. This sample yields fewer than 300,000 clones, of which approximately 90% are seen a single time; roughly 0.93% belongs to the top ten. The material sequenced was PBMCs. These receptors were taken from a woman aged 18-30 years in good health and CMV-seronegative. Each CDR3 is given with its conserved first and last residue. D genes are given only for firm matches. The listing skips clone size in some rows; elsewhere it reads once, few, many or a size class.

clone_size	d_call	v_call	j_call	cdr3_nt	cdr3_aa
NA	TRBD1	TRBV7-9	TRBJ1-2	TGTGCCAGCAGCTTCAGGACAGGGAGGAGTGGCTACACCTTC	CASSFRTGRSGYTF
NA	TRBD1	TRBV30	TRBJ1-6	TGTGCCTGGAGTGACCCCACAGCAGGGGGATATGTAGGTTCACCCCTCCACTTT	CAWSDPTAGGYVGSPLHF
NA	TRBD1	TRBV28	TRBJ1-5	TGTGCCAGCAGCCAGACGACAGGGGGCGGAATTCAGCCCCAGCATTTT	CASSQTTGGGIQPQHF
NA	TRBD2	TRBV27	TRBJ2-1	TGTGCCAGCAGTTCCGCCGGGACTAGCCGCTCCTACAATGAGCAGTTCTTC	CASSSAGTSRSYNEQFF
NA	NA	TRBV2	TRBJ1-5	TGTGCCAGCAGTGCAGAGGTTGCAGCAAATAATCAGCCCCAGCATTTT	CASSAEVAANNQPQHF
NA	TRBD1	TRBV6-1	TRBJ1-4	TGTGCCAGCATCCTACAGGGGGGTAGTGGAAAACTGTTTTTT	CASILQGGSGKLFF
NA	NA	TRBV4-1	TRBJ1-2	TGCGCCAGCAGCCAAGCGCCGGCCGTCAGGAACGATGGCTACACCTTC	CASSQAPAVRNDGYTF
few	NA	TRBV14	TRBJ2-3	TGTGCCAGCAGCTCGAGGGATTACACAGATACGCAGTATTTT	CASSSRDYTDTQYF
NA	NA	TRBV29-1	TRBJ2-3	TGCAGCGTTGGAGGGAGGCTGACAGATACGCAGTATTTT	CSVGGRLTDTQYF
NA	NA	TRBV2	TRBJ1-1	TGTGCCAGCAGTTCCGACAGGAACACTGAAGCTTTCTTT	CASSSDRNTEAFF
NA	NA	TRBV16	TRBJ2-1	TGTGCCAGCAGCCAATTGCAGGGTGGGAAAGAGCAGTTCTTC	CASSQLQGGKEQFF